This T cell receptor beta chain was obtained from a study of technical replicates of blood from a handful of donors. Profiling relied on immunoSEQ multiplex PCR, and the TCRdb table lists in-frame clones only, not all of them. The sample records 95,000 or so clones, 85% to 95% being singletons. Source material: T cells isolated from PBMCs. The receptor was derived from a human donor in good health.

CDR3 DNA: TGTGCCATCAGTGAGTCACCAGGATCCGCTGGCTACACCTTC. Protein product: CAISESPGSAGYTF. V gene TRBV10-3 combines with J gene TRBJ1-2; no clear D gene. The V gene lost 0 bases and the J gene lost 7 bases, with 12 bases spanning the gap. CDR3 length: 14 amino acids. Germline assignment: CDR1 ENHRY and CDR2 SYGVKD.